Following are 9 T cell receptor beta chains from one sample sequenced in a study of T-cell reconstitution after alpha-beta-depleted transplantation in children. TCRbeta library preparation incorporated unique molecular identifiers. TCRdb reanalysed the PCR reads using MiXCR and keeps one entry per CDR3 protein. The sample has 100,000 or so distinct CDR3 sequences, around 7.8% seen once. Sequencing used PBMCs, obtained before TCRalphabeta/CD19-depleted stem cell transplant. The receptors shown here come from a boy aged 2 to 10 with acute lymphoblastic leukemia, due to receive a stem cell transplant.

The V and J genes are TRBV7-9 and TRBJ2-1; 8 bases fit TRBD2. Germline CDR1 is SEHNR and CDR2 is FQNEAQ (reference sequence). The CDR3 has 15 amino acids. The trim removed 8 bases at V and 1 base at J, leaving 7 bases unmatched. CDR3 sequence: CASYGGGTSYNEQFF. CDR3 coding DNA: TGTGCCAGCTACGGCGGGGGGACTTCCTACAATGAGCAGTTCTTC.

The gene calls are TRBV7-6 and TRBJ1-1, with 7 bases fitting TRBD1. The J segment lost 0 bases and the V segment lost 6 bases, leaving 7 bases of the junction unmatched. This CDR3 comprises 15 residues. Germline-derived CDR1 and CDR2 are SGHVS and FNYEAQ. CDR3 in amino acids: CASSKGAGMNTEAFF. The CDR3 DNA follows: TGTGCCAGCAGTAAGGGGGCAGGGATGAACACTGAAGCTTTCTTT.

This clonotype was picked up many times. The chain joins TRBV6-1 to TRBJ2-2; no firm D call. Germline-derived CDR1 and CDR2 are MNHNS and SASEGT. This CDR3 comprises 14 residues. V gave up 3 bases and J gave up 7 bases, with 12 bases separating them. The CDR3 nucleotides read TGTGCCAGCAGTGAGGGAAAGGAGAGCGGGGAGCTGTTTTTT. Protein: CASSEGKESGELFF.

Many counts were recorded for this clonotype. This sequence joins TRBV9 and TRBJ2-5, with a weak D call TRBD2 (6 bases). V was trimmed by 0 bases and J by 6 bases, leaving 21 bases between them. The length of the CDR3 is 17 residues. Germline CDR1 SGDLS, CDR2 YYNGEE. The CDR3, as DNA: TGTGCCAGCAGCGTAGACCCGGGACTCGCACTTCGGAAGACCCAGTACTTC. Translated: CASSVDPGLALRKTQYF. The full variable domain, completed using reference TRBV9 and TRBJ2-5, is DSGVTQTPKHLITATGQRVTLRCSPRSGDLSVYWYQQSLDQGLQFLIQYYNGEERAKGNILERFSAQQFPDLHSELNLSSLELGDSALYFCASSVDPGLALRKTQYFGPGTRLLVL.

In this sample, this clonotype turned up many times. The V call is TRBV5-6, the J call TRBJ2-1; D remains ambiguous. Germline assignment: CDR1 SGHDT and CDR2 YYEEEE. CDR3 size: 15 residues. The V and J ends lost 4 bases and 4 bases respectively, with 15 bases between them. The chain's CDR3 is CASSPYTLLYNEQFF. CDR3 bases: TGTGCCAGCAGCCCATATACCCTGCTTTACAATGAGCAGTTCTTC.

In its sample, this clonotype was seen many times. The rearrangement joins TRBV3-1 to TRBJ2-3, with 12 bases aligning to TRBD2. CDR1 is LGHDT, CDR2 YNNKEL, per germline (reference sequence). The CDR3 totals 16 residues. Trimming at V came to 4 bases and at J to 5 bases, leaving 7 bases not matched to a gene. The CDR3 loop is CASSRSSGGALDTQYF. CDR3 in DNA: TGTGCCAGCAGCCGCTCTAGCGGGGGGGCCCTAGATACGCAGTATTTT.

This clonotype was detected many times. The J gene is TRBJ2-7, the V gene TRBV5-5; D might be TRBD2 (6 bases). Germline CDR1 and CDR2: SGHKS and YYEKEE (reference sequence). CDR3 size: 13 residues. The V and J ends lost 3 bases and 7 bases respectively, with 14 bases between them. This CDR3 is CASSWGTPGEQYF. CDR3 DNA sequence: TGTGCCAGCAGCTGGGGGACTCCGGGGGAGCAGTACTTC. The variable domain in full, with the rest retrieved from reference TRBV5-5 and TRBJ2-7, is DAGVTQSPTHLIKTRGQQVTLRCSPISGHKSVSWYQQVLGQGPQFIFQYYEKEERGRGNFPDRFSARQFPNYSSELNVNALLLGDSALYLCASSWGTPGEQYFGPGTRLTVT.

In this sample, this clonotype turned up many times. This chain links TRBV7-9 with TRBJ2-2; D is perhaps TRBD2 (5 bases). Trimming pared 6 bases from V and 3 bases from J, leaving 11 bases between. From germline, CDR1 is SEHNR and CDR2 FQNEAQ (reference sequence). This CDR3 spans 14 amino acids. In DNA, the CDR3 is TGTGCCAGCAGAGTCCCCGGGGACACCGGGGAGCTGTTTTTT. Translated, it gives CASRVPGDTGELFF.

V and J are TRBV5-6 and TRBJ2-3; TRBD2 matches at 11 bases. J was trimmed by 7 bases and V by 2 bases; bases with no gene match: 9. Germline assignment: CDR1 SGHDT and CDR2 YYEEEE. This CDR3 has 16 residues. In nucleotides, the CDR3 is TGTGCCAGCAGCTTTATTAATAGCGGGGGGGCGTATACGCAGTATTTT. Translated, it gives CASSFINSGGAYTQYF.